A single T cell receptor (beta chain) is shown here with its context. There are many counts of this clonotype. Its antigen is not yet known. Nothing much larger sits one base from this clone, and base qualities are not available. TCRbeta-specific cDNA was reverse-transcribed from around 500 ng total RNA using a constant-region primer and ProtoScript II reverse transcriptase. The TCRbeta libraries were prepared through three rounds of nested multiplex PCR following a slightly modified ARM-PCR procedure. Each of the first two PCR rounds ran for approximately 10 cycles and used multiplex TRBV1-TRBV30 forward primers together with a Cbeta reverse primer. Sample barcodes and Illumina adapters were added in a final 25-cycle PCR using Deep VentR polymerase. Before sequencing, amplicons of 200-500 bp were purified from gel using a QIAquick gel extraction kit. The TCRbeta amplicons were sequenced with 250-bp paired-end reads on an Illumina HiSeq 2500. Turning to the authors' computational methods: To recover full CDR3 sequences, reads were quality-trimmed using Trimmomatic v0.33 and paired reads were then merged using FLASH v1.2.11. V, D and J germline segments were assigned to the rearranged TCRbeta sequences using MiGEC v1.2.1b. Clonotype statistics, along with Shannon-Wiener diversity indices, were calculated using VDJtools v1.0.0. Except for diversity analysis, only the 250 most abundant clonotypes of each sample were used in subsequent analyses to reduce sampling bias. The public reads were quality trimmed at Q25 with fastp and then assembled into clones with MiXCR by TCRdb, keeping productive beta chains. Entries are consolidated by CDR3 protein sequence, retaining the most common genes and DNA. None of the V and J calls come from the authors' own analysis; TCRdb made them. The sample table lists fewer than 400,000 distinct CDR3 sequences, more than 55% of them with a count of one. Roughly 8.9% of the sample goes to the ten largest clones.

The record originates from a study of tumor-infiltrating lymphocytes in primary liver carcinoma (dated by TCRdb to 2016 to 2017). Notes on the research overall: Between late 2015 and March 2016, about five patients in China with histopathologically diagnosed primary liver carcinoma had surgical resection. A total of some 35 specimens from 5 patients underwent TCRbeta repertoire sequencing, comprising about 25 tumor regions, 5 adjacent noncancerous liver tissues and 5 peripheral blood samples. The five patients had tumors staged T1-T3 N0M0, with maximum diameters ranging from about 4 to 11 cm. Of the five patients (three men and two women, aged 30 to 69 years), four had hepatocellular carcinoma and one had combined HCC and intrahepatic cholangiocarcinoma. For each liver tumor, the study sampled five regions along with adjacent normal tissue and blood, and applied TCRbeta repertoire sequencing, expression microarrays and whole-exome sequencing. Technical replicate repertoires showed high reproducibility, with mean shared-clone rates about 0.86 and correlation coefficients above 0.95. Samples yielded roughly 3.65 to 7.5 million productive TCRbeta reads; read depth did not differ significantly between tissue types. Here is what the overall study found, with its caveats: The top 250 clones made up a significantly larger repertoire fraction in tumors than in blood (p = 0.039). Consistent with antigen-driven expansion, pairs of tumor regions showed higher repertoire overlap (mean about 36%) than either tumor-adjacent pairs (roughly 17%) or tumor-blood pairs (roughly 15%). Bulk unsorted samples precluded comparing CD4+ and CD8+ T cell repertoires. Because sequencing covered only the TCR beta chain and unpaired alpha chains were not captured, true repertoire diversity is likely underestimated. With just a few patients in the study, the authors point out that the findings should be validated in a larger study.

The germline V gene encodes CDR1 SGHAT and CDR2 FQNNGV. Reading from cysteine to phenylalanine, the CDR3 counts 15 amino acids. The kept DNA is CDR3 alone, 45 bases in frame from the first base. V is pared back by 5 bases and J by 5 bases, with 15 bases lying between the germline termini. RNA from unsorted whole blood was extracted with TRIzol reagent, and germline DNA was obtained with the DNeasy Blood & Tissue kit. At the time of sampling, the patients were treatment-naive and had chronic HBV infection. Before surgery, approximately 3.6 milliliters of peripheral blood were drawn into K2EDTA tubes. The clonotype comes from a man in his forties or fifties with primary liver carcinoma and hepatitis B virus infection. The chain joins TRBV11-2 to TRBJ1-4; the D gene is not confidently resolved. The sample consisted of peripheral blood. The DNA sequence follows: TGTGCCAGCAGCGTGCGGGATAACTGGAATGAAAAACTGTTTTTT. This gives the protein CASSVRDNWNEKLFF.